Below are 19 T cell receptor beta chains sequenced from a single sample in a study of T cells in Graves' hyperthyroidism and ophthalmopathy. RNA transcripts served as the template for amplifying TCR beta CDR3 regions. Initially, a first-round RT-PCR of the TCR CDR3 employed the HTBI primer set. TCRdb reprocessed the multiplex PCR reads with MiXCR, giving one entry per CDR3 protein. The sample yields hundreds of thousands of distinct CDR3 sequences, about a sixth seen once. Sequenced material: blood. The receptors come from a woman between 18 and 29 years old with Graves' hyperthyroidism.

This clonotype appeared many times. CDR3: CASSSPGQHFYEQYF. Written as DNA, the CDR3 is TGTGCCAGCAGCTCTCCGGGACAGCATTTCTACGAGCAGTACTTC. V is TRBV7-9 and J is TRBJ2-7; 7 bases agree with TRBD1. V lost 4 bases, J lost 3 bases, and 9 bases stayed unmatched. Germline CDR1 and CDR2: SEHNR and FQNEAQ (reference sequence). This CDR3 has 15 residues.

This clonotype appeared a few times. The genes are TRBV12-3 or TRBV12-4 and TRBJ1-2; a weak D match, TRBD1 (6 bases). V was clipped by 3 bases and J by 8 bases, with 16 bases between them. The CDR3 is 14 amino acids. CDR3 in DNA: TGTGCCAGCAGTTTGGGGCAGGGGTTCGGCGGCTACACCTTC. As protein: CASSLGQGFGGYTF.

This clonotype appeared a few times. The chain uses TRBV4-1 and TRBJ2-5, with TRBD2 identical over 10 bases. Trimming cost V 0 bases and J 0 bases; bases outside gene matches: 7. The CDR3 sequence is 18 residues long. CDR1 is MGHRA, CDR2 YSYEKL, per germline. CDR3 in DNA: TGCGCCAGCAGCCAAGAAACGGTAGCGGGGGGCAACCAAGAGACCCAGTACTTC. It codes for CASSQETVAGGNQETQYF.

This clonotype was seen repeatedly, ten times or more. The J gene is TRBJ1-6, the V gene TRBV20-1; 9 bases are a match to TRBD1. Germline assignment: CDR1 DFQATT and CDR2 SNEGSKA (reference sequence). The CDR3 covers 16 residues. V dropped 0 bases and J dropped 5; count of bases not matched to a gene: 5. In DNA form, the CDR3 reads TGCAGTGCTAGAGATCGGACAGGGGATAATAATTCACCCCTCCACTTT. It codes for CSARDRTGDNNSPLHF.

This clonotype was counted between two and nine times. The rearrangement joins TRBV3-1 to TRBJ2-2; 7 nucleotides line up with TRBD2. The CDR3 has 13 amino acids. Germline loops: CDR1 LGHDT, CDR2 YNNKEL (reference sequence). The junction had 1 base not matched to a gene; V was cut back by 2 bases and J by 7 bases. For the CDR3, the DNA is TGTGCCAGCAGCCAATGGGACTACGGGGAGCTGTTTTTT. This codes for CASSQWDYGELFF.

There are many counts of this clonotype. The chain combines TRBV7-8 with TRBJ2-1; D call uncertain. Deletions cut 3 bases from V and 6 bases from J, with 6 bases between. Germline lookup yields CDR1 SGHVS and CDR2 FQNEAQ. The length of the CDR3 is 12 residues. The DNA of the CDR3 is TGTGCCAGCAGCTTCTACAGCAATGAGCAGTTCTTC. This translates into CASSFYSNEQFF.

This chain connects TRBV20-1 to TRBJ2-1; D is undetermined. This CDR3 has 13 amino acids. Trimming removed 0 bases from V and 5 bases from J, with 8 bases in between. From germline, CDR1 is DFQATT and CDR2 SNEGSKA (reference sequence). CDR3: CSAREPVNNEQFF. CDR3 nucleotide sequence: TGCAGTGCTAGAGAGCCCGTTAACAATGAGCAGTTCTTC.

Many counts were recorded for this clonotype. V gene TRBV9 combines with J gene TRBJ1-2; 7 nucleotides agree with TRBD1. The junction had 11 bases not matched to a gene; V was cut back by 2 bases and J by 7 bases. CDR3 length: 15 residues. Germline loops: CDR1 SGDLS, CDR2 YYNGEE. CDR3 loop: CASSVTGAPSAGYTF. The CDR3 DNA reads TGTGCCAGCAGCGTTACAGGGGCCCCCAGTGCTGGCTACACCTTC.

This clonotype appeared many times. The V call is TRBV4-2, the J call TRBJ2-2, with D maybe TRBD2 (6 bases). From germline, CDR1 is LGHNA and CDR2 YNFKEQ. The CDR3 sequence is 15 residues long. Trimming cost V 2 bases and J 5 bases, with 12 bases left between them. The CDR3 coding sequence is TGTGCCAGCAGCCAACGGGGGAGAGGGACCGGGGAGCTGTTTTTT. Amino acids: CASSQRGRGTGELFF.

This rearrangement joins TRBV4-1 to TRBJ2-5; 8 nucleotides match TRBD1. CDR1 MGHRA and CDR2 YSYEKL come from the germline V gene. This CDR3 has 15 amino acids. V gave up 0 bases and J gave up 5 bases; unmatched junction bases: 5. This CDR3 reads CASSQELTGGETQYF. CDR3 DNA sequence: TGCGCCAGCAGCCAAGAGTTAACAGGGGGTGAGACCCAGTACTTC.

This clonotype was detected many times. The chain carries TRBV12-5 and TRBJ1-2; D possibly corresponds to TRBD1 (6 bases). This CDR3 has 17 amino acids. V was cut by 6 bases and J by 4 bases, with 24 bases left in between. Looked up from germline, CDR1 is LGHNT and CDR2 is FRNRAP. CDR3 protein: CASGCPHHPGTPYGYTF. The CDR3 DNA reads TGTGCTAGTGGGTGCCCCCACCATCCCGGGACACCCTATGGCTACACCTTC.

This clonotype has ten or more counts. This chain uses TRBV24-1 with TRBJ1-1; possibly TRBD1 for D (6 bases). CDR1 is KGHDR and CDR2 is SFDVKD in the germline V gene. CDR3 size: 15 residues. V was shortened by 4 bases and J by 1 base, with 12 bases between the two germline ends. This CDR3 is CATSDGEQGNTEAFF. In DNA, the CDR3 is TGTGCCACCAGTGACGGAGAACAGGGGAACACTGAAGCTTTCTTT.

This clonotype was observed many times. This chain links TRBV6-1 with TRBJ2-7, with D perhaps TRBD2 (5 bases). This CDR3 has 14 residues. The V gene's germline CDR1 is MNHNS and CDR2 SASEGT. The V and J ends lost 2 bases and 0 bases respectively, with 8 bases between them. CDR3 sequence (DNA): TGTGCCAGCAGTGAATCCGGGGTCTCCTACGAGCAGTACTTC. Residues: CASSESGVSYEQYF.

In this sample, this clonotype turned up many times. V and J are TRBV5-8 and TRBJ1-1; perhaps TRBD1 as D (6 bases). V was trimmed by 4 bases and J by 1 base, leaving 11 bases between them. The CDR3 sequence is 14 residues long. The germline V gene has CDR1 SGHTS and CDR2 YDEGEE. The CDR3 protein is CASSQGTRNTEAFF. The CDR3 coding sequence is TGTGCCAGCAGCCAGGGGACAAGGAACACTGAAGCTTTCTTT.

The table lists this clonotype with many counts. CDR3 residues: CASTLTSGTSGGELFF. The CDR3 DNA reads as TGTGCCAGCACCCTAACTAGCGGGACGTCCGGCGGGGAGCTGTTTTTT. V is TRBV2 and J is TRBJ2-2; 10 bases agree with TRBD2. Germline assignment: CDR1 SNHLY and CDR2 FYNNEI. Unmatched junction bases numbered 12, after V lost 7 bases and J lost 7 bases. The CDR3 consists of 16 residues.

The genes are TRBV3-1 and TRBJ1-2, with D perhaps TRBD1 (6 bases). Germline V CDR1 and CDR2: LGHDT, YNNKEL (reference sequence). The CDR3 extends over 15 amino acids. The germline V and J ends were trimmed by 4 bases and 4 bases, with 16 bases remaining between them. Written as DNA, the CDR3 is TGTGCCAGCAGCCCAATCCAACAGGGTACCTATGGCTACACCTTC. Its protein is CASSPIQQGTYGYTF.

This clonotype has just a few counts. This may come from a read error, since a much larger clone is one base off. The rearrangement links TRBV11-2 to TRBJ2-3, with 11 bases matching TRBD2. Per germline, CDR1 SGHAT and CDR2 FQNNGV. The CDR3 is 15 residues long. This chain's CDR3 is CASSSGLADTGTQYF. The CDR3 bases are TGTGCCAGCAGCTCGGGACTAGCGGACACAGGTACGCAGTATTTT.

This chain uses TRBV15 with TRBJ2-1; 11 nucleotides match TRBD2. The V gene's germline CDR1 is LNHNV and CDR2 YYDKDF (reference sequence). With 6 bases clipped from V and 0 bases from J, the junction kept 1 base outside the gene matches. CDR3 size: 15 residues. As DNA, the CDR3 is TGTGCCACCAGTACTAGCGGGAGCTCCTACAATGAGCAGTTCTTC. Protein sequence: CATSTSGSSYNEQFF.

This clonotype was counted only a few times. Possible read error: a much larger clone is one base away. The genes are TRBV15 and TRBJ2-1, with TRBD2 identical over 9 bases. The J call may be mistaken, given a closer DNA end match to TRBJ2-7. The V gene's germline CDR1 is LNHNV and CDR2 YYDKDF (reference sequence). The CDR3 extends over 11 amino acids. DNA of the CDR3: TGTGCCAGCGGGGGGGGCAATGAGCAGTACTTC. It specifies CASGGGNEQYF.